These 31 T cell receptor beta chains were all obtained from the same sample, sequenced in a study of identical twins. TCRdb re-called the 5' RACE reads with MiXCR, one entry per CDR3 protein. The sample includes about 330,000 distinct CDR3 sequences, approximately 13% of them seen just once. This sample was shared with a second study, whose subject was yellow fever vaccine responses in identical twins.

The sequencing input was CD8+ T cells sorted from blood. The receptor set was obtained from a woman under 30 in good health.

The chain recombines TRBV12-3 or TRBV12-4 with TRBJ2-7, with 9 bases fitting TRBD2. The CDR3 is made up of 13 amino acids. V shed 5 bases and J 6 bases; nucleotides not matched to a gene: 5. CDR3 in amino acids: CASSEGLAREQYF. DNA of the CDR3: TGTGCCAGCAGTGAGGGACTAGCCCGCGAGCAGTACTTC.

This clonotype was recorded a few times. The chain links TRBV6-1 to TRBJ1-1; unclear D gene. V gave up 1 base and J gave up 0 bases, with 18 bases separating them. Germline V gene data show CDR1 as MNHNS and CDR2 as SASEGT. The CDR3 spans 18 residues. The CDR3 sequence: CASSEELLGSRLNTEAFF. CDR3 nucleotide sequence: TGTGCCAGCAGTGAAGAGTTGTTGGGAAGCCGCCTGAACACTGAAGCTTTCTTT.

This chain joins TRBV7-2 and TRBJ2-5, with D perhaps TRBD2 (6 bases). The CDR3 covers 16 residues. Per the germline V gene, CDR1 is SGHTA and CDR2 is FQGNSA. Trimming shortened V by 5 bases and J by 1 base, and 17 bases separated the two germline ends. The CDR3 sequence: CASSAGLRSPQETQYF. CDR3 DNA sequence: TGTGCCAGCAGCGCCGGACTAAGGTCGCCCCAAGAGACCCAGTACTTC.

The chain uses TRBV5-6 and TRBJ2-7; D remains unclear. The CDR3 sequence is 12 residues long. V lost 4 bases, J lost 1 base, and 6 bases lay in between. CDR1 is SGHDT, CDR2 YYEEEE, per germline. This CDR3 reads CASSMGSYEQYF. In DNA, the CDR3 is TGTGCCAGCAGCATGGGGTCCTACGAGCAGTACTTC.

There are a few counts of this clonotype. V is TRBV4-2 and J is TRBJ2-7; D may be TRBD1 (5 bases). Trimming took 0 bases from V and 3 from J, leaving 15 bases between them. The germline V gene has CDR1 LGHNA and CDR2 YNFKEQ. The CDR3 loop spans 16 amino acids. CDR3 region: CASSQDHPGSGYEQYF. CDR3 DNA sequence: TGTGCCAGCAGCCAAGATCACCCAGGGTCCGGCTACGAGCAGTACTTC.

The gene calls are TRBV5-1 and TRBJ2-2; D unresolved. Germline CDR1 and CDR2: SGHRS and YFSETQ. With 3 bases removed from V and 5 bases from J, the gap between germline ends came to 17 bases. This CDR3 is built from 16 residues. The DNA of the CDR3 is TGCGCCAGCAGCTATCTATCGGGCGTGGGGACCGGGGAGCTGTTTTTT. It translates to CASSYLSGVGTGELFF.

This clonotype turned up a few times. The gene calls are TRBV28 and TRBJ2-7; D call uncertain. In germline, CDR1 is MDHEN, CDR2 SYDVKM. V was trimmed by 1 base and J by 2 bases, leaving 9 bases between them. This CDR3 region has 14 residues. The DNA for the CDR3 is TGTGCCAGCAGTTTATCGGAACAAGCCTACGAGCAGTACGTC. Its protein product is CASSLSEQAYEQYV.

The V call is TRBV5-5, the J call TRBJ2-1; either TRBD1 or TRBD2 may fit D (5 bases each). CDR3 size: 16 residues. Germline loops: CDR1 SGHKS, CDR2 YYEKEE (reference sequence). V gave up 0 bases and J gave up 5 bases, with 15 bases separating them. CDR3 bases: TGTGCCAGCAGCTTGGCCCCGGGGCAGGGAGACAATGAGCAGTTCTTC. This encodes CASSLAPGQGDNEQFF.

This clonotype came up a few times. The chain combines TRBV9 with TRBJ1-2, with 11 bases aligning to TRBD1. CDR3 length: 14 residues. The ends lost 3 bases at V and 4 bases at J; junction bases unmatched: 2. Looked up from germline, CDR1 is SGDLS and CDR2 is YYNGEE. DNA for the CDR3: TGTGCCAGCAGCGAGGGACAGGGGGGCTATGGCTACACCTTC. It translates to CASSEGQGGYGYTF.

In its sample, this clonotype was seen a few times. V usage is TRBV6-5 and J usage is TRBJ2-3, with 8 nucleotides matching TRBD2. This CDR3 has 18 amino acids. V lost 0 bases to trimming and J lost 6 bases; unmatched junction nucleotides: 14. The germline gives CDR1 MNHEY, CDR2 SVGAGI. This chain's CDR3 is CASSYSIVGAGVDDTQYF. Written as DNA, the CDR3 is TGTGCCAGCAGTTACTCGATAGTCGGAGCGGGAGTGGATGATACGCAGTATTTT.

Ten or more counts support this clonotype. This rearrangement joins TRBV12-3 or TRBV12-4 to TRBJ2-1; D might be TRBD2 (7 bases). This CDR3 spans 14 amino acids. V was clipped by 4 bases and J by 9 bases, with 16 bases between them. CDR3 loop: CASSSERGRGEQFF. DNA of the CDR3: TGTGCCAGCAGTTCCGAGAGGGGGAGGGGTGAGCAGTTCTTC.

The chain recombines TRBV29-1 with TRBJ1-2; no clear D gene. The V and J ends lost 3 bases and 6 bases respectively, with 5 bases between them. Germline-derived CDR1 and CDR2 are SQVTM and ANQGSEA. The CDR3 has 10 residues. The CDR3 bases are TGCAGCGTTGAGCAGAATGGCTACACCTTC. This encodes CSVEQNGYTF.

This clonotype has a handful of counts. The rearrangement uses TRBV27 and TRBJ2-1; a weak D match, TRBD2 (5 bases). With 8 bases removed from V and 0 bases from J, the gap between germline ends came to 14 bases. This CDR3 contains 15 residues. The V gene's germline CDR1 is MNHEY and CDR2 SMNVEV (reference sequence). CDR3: CASLVHGGSYNEQFF. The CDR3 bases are TGTGCCAGCCTCGTCCATGGAGGCTCCTACAATGAGCAGTTCTTC.

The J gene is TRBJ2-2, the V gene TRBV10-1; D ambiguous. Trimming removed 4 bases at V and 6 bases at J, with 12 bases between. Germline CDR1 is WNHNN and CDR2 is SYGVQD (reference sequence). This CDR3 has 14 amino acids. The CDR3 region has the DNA TGCGCCAGCAGTGGGACGGACGAGTCCGGGGAGCTGTTTTTT. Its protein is CASSGTDESGELFF.

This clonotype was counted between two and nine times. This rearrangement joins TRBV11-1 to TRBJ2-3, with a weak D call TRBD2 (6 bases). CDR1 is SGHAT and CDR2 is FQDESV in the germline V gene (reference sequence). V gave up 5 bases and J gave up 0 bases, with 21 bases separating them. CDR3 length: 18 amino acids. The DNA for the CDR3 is TGTGCCAGCAGCCTAGGCCCCCGACGGGCGGGGAGCACAGATACGCAGTATTTT. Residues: CASSLGPRRAGSTDTQYF.

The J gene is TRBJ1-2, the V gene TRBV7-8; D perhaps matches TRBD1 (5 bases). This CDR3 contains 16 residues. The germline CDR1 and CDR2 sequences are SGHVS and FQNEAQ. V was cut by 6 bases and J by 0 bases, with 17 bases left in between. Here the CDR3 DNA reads TGTGCCAGCAGACCTAATGGGGGTTCCCCTAACTATGGCTACACCTTC. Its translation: CASRPNGGSPNYGYTF. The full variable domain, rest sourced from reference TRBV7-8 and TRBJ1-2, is GAGVSQSPRYKVAKRGQDVALRCDPISGHVSLFWYQQALGQGPEFLTYFQNEAQLDKSGLPSDRFFAERPEGSVSTLKIQRTQQEDSAVYLCASRPNGGSPNYGYTFGSGTRLTVV.

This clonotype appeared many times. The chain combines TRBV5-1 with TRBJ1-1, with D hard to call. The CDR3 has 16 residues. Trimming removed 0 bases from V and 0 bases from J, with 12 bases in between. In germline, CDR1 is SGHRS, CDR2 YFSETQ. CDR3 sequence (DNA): TGCGCCAGCAGCTTGGACGGTTTTGGGGTGAACACTGAAGCTTTCTTT. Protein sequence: CASSLDGFGVNTEAFF.

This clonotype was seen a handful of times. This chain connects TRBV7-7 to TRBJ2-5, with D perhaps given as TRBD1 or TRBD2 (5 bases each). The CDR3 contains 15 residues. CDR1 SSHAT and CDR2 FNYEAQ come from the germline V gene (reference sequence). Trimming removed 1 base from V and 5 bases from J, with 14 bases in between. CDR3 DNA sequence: TGTGCCAGCAGCTTAGAAGAGGGGTGGCTGGAGACCCAGTACTTC. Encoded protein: CASSLEEGWLETQYF.

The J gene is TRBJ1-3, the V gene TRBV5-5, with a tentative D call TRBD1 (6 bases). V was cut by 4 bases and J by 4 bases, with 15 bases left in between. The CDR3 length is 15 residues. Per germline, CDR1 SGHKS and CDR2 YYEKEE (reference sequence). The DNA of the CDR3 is TGTGCCAGCAGCACACAGGGAGCTGGGGGAAACACCATATATTTT. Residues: CASSTQGAGGNTIYF.

The CDR3 spells CASSLAGGRPDEQYF. CDR3 in DNA: TGTGCCAGCAGCTTAGCCGGGGGGAGACCGGACGAGCAGTACTTC. V is TRBV7-6 and J is TRBJ2-7, with 7 bases lining up with TRBD2. There are 15 residues in the CDR3. Germline V gene sequence: CDR1 SGHVS, CDR2 FNYEAQ. V shed 0 bases and J 5 bases; nucleotides not matched to a gene: 7. The full variable domain, its missing parts supplied by reference TRBV7-6 and TRBJ2-7, is GAGVSQSPRYKVTKRGQDVALRCDPISGHVSLYWYRQALGQGPEFLTYFNYEAQQDKSGLPNDRFSAERPEGSISTLTIQRTEQRDSAMYRCASSLAGGRPDEQYFGPGTRLTVT.

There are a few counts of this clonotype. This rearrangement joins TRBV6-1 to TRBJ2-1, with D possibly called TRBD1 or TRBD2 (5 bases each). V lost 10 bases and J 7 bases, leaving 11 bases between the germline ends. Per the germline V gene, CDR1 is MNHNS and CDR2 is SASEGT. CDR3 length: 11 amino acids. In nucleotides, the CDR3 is TGTGCCACCCCTTGGGGGAATGAGCAGTTCTTC. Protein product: CATPWGNEQFF.

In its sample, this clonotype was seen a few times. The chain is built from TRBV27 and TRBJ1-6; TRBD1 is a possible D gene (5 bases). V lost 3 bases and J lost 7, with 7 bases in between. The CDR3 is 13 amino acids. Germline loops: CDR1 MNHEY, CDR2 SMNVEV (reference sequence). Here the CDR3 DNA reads TGTGCCAGCAGTTTCAGGGTAAATTCACCCCTCCACTTT. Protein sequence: CASSFRVNSPLHF.

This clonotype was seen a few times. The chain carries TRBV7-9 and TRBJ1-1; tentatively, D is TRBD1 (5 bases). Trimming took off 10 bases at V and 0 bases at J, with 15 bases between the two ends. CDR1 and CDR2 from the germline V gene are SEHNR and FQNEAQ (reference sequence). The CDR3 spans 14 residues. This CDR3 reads CATAGPRMNTEAFF. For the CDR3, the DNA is TGTGCCACCGCGGGACCGCGGATGAACACTGAAGCTTTCTTT.

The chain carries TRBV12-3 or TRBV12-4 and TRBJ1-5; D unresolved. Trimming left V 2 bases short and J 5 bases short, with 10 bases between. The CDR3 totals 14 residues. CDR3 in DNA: TGTGCCAGCAGTTTATTTTCTTTGGATCAGCCCCAGCATTTT. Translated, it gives CASSLFSLDQPQHF.

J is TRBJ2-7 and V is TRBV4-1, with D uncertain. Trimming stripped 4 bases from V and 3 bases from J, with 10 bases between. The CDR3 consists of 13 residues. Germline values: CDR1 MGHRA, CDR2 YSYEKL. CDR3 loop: CASSPSMGYEQYF. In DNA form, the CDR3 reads TGCGCCAGCAGCCCCTCTATGGGCTACGAGCAGTACTTC.

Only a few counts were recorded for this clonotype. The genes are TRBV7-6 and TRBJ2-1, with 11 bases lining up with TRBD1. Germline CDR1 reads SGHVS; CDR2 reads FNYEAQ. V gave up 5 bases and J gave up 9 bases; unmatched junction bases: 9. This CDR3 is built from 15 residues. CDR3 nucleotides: TGTGCCAGCAGCCGGGGACAGGGGGGGAGTAGTGAGCAGTTCTTC. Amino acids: CASSRGQGGSSEQFF.

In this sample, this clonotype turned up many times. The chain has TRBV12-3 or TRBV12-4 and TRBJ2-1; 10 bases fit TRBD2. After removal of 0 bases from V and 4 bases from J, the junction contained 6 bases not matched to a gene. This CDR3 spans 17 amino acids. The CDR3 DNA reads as TGTGCCAGCAGTTTAGCGCTTTCACTAGCGGGGTACAATGAGCAGTTCTTC. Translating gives CASSLALSLAGYNEQFF.

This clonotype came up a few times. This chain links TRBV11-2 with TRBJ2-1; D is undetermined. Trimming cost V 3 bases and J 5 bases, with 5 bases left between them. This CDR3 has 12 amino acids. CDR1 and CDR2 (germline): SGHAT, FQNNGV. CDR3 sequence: CASSFFHNEQFF. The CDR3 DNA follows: TGTGCCAGCAGCTTCTTTCACAATGAGCAGTTCTTC.

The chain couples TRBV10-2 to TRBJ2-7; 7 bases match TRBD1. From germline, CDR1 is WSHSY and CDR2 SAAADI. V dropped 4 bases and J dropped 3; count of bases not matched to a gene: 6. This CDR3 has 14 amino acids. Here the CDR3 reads CASSGGRGHYEQYF. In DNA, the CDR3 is TGCGCCAGCAGTGGTGGAAGGGGGCACTACGAGCAGTACTTC.

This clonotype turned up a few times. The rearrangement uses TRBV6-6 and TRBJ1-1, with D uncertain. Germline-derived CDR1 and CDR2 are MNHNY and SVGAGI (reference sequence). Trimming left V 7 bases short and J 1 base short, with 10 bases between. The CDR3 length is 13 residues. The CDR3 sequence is CASTRGRNTEAFF. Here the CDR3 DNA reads TGTGCCAGCACCCGAGGGCGGAACACTGAAGCTTTCTTT.

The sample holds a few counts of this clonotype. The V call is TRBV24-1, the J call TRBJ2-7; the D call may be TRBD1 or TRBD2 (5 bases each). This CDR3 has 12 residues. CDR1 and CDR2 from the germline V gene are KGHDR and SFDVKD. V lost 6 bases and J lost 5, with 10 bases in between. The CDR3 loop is CATSIGDHEQYF. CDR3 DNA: TGTGCCACCAGTATAGGGGACCACGAGCAGTACTTC.